The 27 T cell receptor beta chains presented below share a single source sample, sequenced in a study of monozygotic twins with inflammatory bowel disease. TCRdb reanalyzed the 5' RACE reads, giving one entry per CDR3 protein sequence and no DNA. The sample includes more than 350,000 distinct CDR3 sequences. Sequencing was carried out using blood. Receptors were obtained from a human donor with ulcerative colitis or Crohn's disease, or a healthy co-twin of an affected twin (not recorded which).

This rearrangement joins TRBV29-1 to TRBJ1-2; the D gene TCRdb calls, TRBD1, cannot be checked with no DNA. The CDR3 is 12 amino acids. The germline CDR1 and CDR2 sequences are SQVTM and ANQGSEA. The CDR3 loop reads CSVGGLVYGYTF. The variable domain in full, completed from reference TRBV29-1 and TRBJ1-2, reads SAVISQKPSRDICQRGTSLTIQCQVDSQVTMMFWYRQQPGQSLTLIATANQGSEATYESGFVIDKFPISRPNLTFSTLTVSNMSPEDSSIYLCSVGGLVYGYTFGSGTRLTVV.

The chain carries TRBV25-1 and TRBJ2-7; the TCRdb call, TRBD2, lacks DNA for checking. The CDR3 length is 14 residues. Germline values: CDR1 MGHDK, CDR2 SYGVNS. The CDR3 spells CASRISGGDYEQYF.

The chain has TRBV5-1 and TRBJ2-1. The germline V gene encodes CDR1 SGHRS and CDR2 YFSETQ. This CDR3 spans 18 amino acids. The CDR3 sequence is CASSLLTDGFSSYNEQFF.

The rearrangement uses TRBV3-1 and TRBJ2-2; with no DNA, the TCRdb D assignment of TRBD2 cannot be verified. Germline CDR1 LGHDT, CDR2 YNNKEL (reference sequence). This CDR3 region has 17 residues. The CDR3 spells CASSQQGLLANTGELFF.

The chain has TRBV6-1 and TRBJ1-5. Germline-derived CDR1 and CDR2 are MNHNS and SASEGT. The CDR3 contains 16 residues. CDR3 region: CASSPLSGFSNQPQHF.

The J gene is TRBJ1-1, the V gene TRBV28; TCRdb's D gene call, TRBD1, goes unchecked for lack of DNA. CDR3 size: 12 residues. CDR1 MDHEN and CDR2 SYDVKM come from the germline V gene. CDR3: CASSPLQGAAFF.

V is TRBV18 and J is TRBJ1-5; without DNA, the TCRdb call of TRBD1 cannot be checked. CDR1 and CDR2 from the germline V gene are KGHSH and LQKENI. The CDR3 runs 15 residues. The chain's CDR3 is CASSPGWDRNQPQHF.

This chain uses TRBV7-2 with TRBJ2-5; checking the TCRdb D call of TRBD2 is not possible without DNA. Germline CDR1 and CDR2: SGHTA and FQGNSA. The CDR3 covers 15 residues. CDR3 sequence: CASSARRGGGETQYF.

This chain links TRBV7-2 with TRBJ1-5. The germline V gene encodes CDR1 SGHTA and CDR2 FQGNSA. The CDR3 contains 14 residues. The CDR3 loop reads CASSLSRSDQPQHF.

The chain couples TRBV15 to TRBJ2-1. Germline V lookup: CDR1 LNHNV, CDR2 YYDKDF (reference sequence). The CDR3 covers 16 residues. This chain's CDR3 is CATSRTYDSSSNEQFF.

The J gene is TRBJ2-7, the V gene TRBV28; TCRdb reports TRBD1, a call that lacks DNA to check it against. CDR1 MDHEN and CDR2 SYDVKM come from the germline V gene. The CDR3 spans 15 residues. Here the CDR3 reads CASRRPGATSYEQYF.

The gene calls are TRBV5-1 and TRBJ2-1; the TCRdb D gene call, TRBD2, has no DNA to confirm it. Germline CDR1 reads SGHRS; CDR2 reads YFSETQ. This CDR3 spans 15 amino acids. Here the CDR3 reads CASIGTSGSFGEQFF. The full variable domain, in which reference TRBV5-1 and TRBJ2-1 provide the parts outside the CDR3, is KAGVTQTPRYLIKTRGQQVTLSCSPISGHRSVSWYQQTPGQGLQFLFEYFSETQRNKGNFPGRFSGRQFSNSRSEMNVSTLELGDSALYLCASIGTSGSFGEQFFGPGTRLTVL.

V gene TRBV20-1 combines with J gene TRBJ1-2; checking the TCRdb D call of TRBD1 is not possible without DNA. CDR1 is DFQATT, CDR2 SNEGSKA, per germline (reference sequence). The CDR3 loop spans 14 amino acids. This chain's CDR3 is CSAPGQVFNYGYTF.

The rearrangement uses TRBV19 and TRBJ2-1; TCRdb's D call of TRBD2 is untestable without DNA. Germline V gene data show CDR1 as LNHDA and CDR2 as SQIVND (reference sequence). The CDR3 has 13 residues. This chain's CDR3 is CASRPDRSGPEFF.

The genes are TRBV16 and TRBJ1-4; the D call of TRBD1 rests on TCRdb alone, since no DNA is present to check it. The CDR3 is made up of 16 amino acids. Germline V gives CDR1 KGHSY, CDR2 FQNENV. The CDR3 is CASSHPQGAAREKLFF.

The chain carries TRBV29-1 and TRBJ2-1; there is no DNA to check the TCRdb D call of TRBD1. Germline CDR1 is SQVTM and CDR2 is ANQGSEA. The CDR3 runs 13 residues. CDR3 loop: CSVLSDRNNEQFF.

This chain connects TRBV29-1 to TRBJ1-2; TCRdb indicates TRBD1, and absent DNA this call remains unverified. CDR3 length: 14 residues. Germline CDR1 and CDR2: SQVTM and ANQGSEA. The CDR3: CSARQGATHYGYTF. Variable domain in full (rest from reference TRBV29-1 and TRBJ1-2): SAVISQKPSRDICQRGTSLTIQCQVDSQVTMMFWYRQQPGQSLTLIATANQGSEATYESGFVIDKFPISRPNLTFSTLTVSNMSPEDSSIYLCSARQGATHYGYTFGSGTRLTVV.

This sequence joins TRBV5-1 and TRBJ2-1; TCRdb reports TRBD2, a call that lacks DNA to check it against. The CDR3 extends over 15 amino acids. Looked up from germline, CDR1 is SGHRS and CDR2 is YFSETQ. This CDR3 reads CASSQTSGGSDEQFF.

This chain connects TRBV7-2 to TRBJ1-5; the D call of TRBD1 rests on TCRdb alone, since no DNA is present to check it. The germline CDR1 and CDR2 sequences are SGHTA and FQGNSA. The CDR3 spans 15 residues. CDR3 region: CASSSHRDRNQPQHF.

The chain couples TRBV7-6 to TRBJ2-1; TCRdb picks TRBD1, but there is no DNA to check that call. This CDR3 has 14 amino acids. CDR1 is SGHVS, CDR2 FNYEAQ, per germline. Here the CDR3 reads CASSLSPFPDEQFF.

The V call is TRBV7-9, the J call TRBJ1-2; lacking DNA, the TRBD1 call made by TCRdb goes unchecked. This CDR3 spans 11 amino acids. Per germline, CDR1 SEHNR and CDR2 FQNEAQ (reference sequence). This CDR3 is CASSRQGSYTF.

The chain's CDR3 is CASSRHGSYEQYF. The chain combines TRBV6-5 with TRBJ2-7. The germline gives CDR1 MNHEY, CDR2 SVGAGI. The CDR3 has 13 amino acids.

This chain uses TRBV5-1 with TRBJ2-3; TCRdb's D call of TRBD2 is untestable without DNA. This CDR3 has 13 residues. Germline CDR1 SGHRS, CDR2 YFSETQ. CDR3: CASIGPEVDTQYF. Using reference TRBV5-1 and TRBJ2-3 for the parts outside the CDR3, the full variable domain is KAGVTQTPRYLIKTRGQQVTLSCSPISGHRSVSWYQQTPGQGLQFLFEYFSETQRNKGNFPGRFSGRQFSNSRSEMNVSTLELGDSALYLCASIGPEVDTQYFGPGTRLTVL.

The chain employs TRBV12-3 or TRBV12-4 and TRBJ2-7; no DNA is available, so the TRBD1 call from TCRdb remains unchecked. The CDR3 is made up of 15 amino acids. The CDR3 spells CASTKGEARLREQYF.

The chain has TRBV5-1 and TRBJ2-7; TCRdb indicates TRBD1, and absent DNA this call remains unverified. This CDR3 is built from 11 residues. The germline gives CDR1 SGHRS, CDR2 YFSETQ. CDR3 in amino acids: CASSNTGEQYF.

The genes are TRBV29-1 and TRBJ1-2. The CDR3 sequence is 13 residues long. Germline loops: CDR1 SQVTM, CDR2 ANQGSEA. The chain's CDR3 is CSVSPVLNYGYTF. The full variable domain, its missing parts supplied by reference TRBV29-1 and TRBJ1-2, is SAVISQKPSRDICQRGTSLTIQCQVDSQVTMMFWYRQQPGQSLTLIATANQGSEATYESGFVIDKFPISRPNLTFSTLTVSNMSPEDSSIYLCSVSPVLNYGYTFGSGTRLTVV.

V and J are TRBV28 and TRBJ2-7; TCRdb calls TRBD1, which cannot be checked without DNA. The CDR3 is made up of 15 amino acids. Germline V CDR1 and CDR2: MDHEN, SYDVKM. CDR3 sequence: CASSVPGQGSDEQYF.